The 7 T cell receptor beta chains given below trace back to one sample, sequenced in a study of vaccination effects on CD4 cells after COVID-19. Profiled with immunoSEQ multiplex PCR; TCRdb holds only in-frame clones, not every one. Among 21,000 or so clones, 76% were seen once, and the ten largest hold around a tenth. Their specific antigens are unknown. Viral peptide pools were used in the ViraFEST assay to expand antigen-specific CD4+ T cells, and sequencing came afterward. With more than 9 days of culture completed, CD4+ T cells were isolated. Two-dose vaccination with either BNT162b2 or mRNA-1273 was given to the participants. Specimen: CD4+ T cells from PBMCs cultured with HCoV-229E spike peptides, collected after COVID-19 vaccination. The receptors here all came from a human donor who received a COVID-19 vaccine.

This rearrangement joins TRBV10-2 to TRBJ2-7, with 9 positions matching TRBD1. Germline-derived CDR1 and CDR2 are WSHSY and SAAADI. J gave up 7 bases and V 6 bases, and 10 bases lay outside the gene matches. This CDR3 spans 14 amino acids. As DNA, the CDR3 is TGCGCCAGCAGGGCTCCGGGACAGGGAGGAGAGCAGTACTTC. Its protein product is CASRAPGQGGEQYF.

This chain links TRBV25-1 with TRBJ1-6; D perhaps matches TRBD1 (5 bases). V lost 11 bases to trimming and J lost 0 bases, with 11 bases between them. CDR3 length: 14 residues. Per the germline V gene, CDR1 is MGHDK and CDR2 is SYGVNS. CDR3 DNA: TGTGCCGCCGCAGGGAGCTCCTATAATTCACCCCTCCACTTT. Encoded protein: CAAAGSSYNSPLHF. The full variable domain, completed using reference TRBV25-1 and TRBJ1-6, is EADIYQTPRYLVIGTGKKITLECSQTMGHDKMYWYQQDPGMELHLIHYSYGVNSTEKGDLSSESTVSRIRTEHFPLTLESARPSHTSQYLCAAAGSSYNSPLHFGNGTRLTVT.

V gene TRBV7-9 combines with J gene TRBJ2-3, with 14 positions matching TRBD2. V shed 5 bases, J shed 3 bases, and the junction held 4 bases outside the gene matches. The germline gives CDR1 SEHNR, CDR2 FQNEAQ (reference sequence). There are 16 residues in the CDR3. The CDR3 nucleotides are TGTGCCAGCAGCGTAGGGACTAGCGGGAGAACAGATACGCAGTATTTT. Translated, it gives CASSVGTSGRTDTQYF.

This chain uses TRBV11-3 with TRBJ2-1; D ambiguous. V was clipped by 5 bases and J by 6 bases, with 11 bases between them. The CDR3 has 13 amino acids. Germline CDR1 SGHNT, CDR2 YENEEA. The CDR3 loop reads CASSRRLGNEQFF. The CDR3 coding sequence is TGTGCCAGCAGCCGAAGGTTGGGCAATGAGCAGTTCTTC.

J is TRBJ2-1 and V is TRBV4-2; TRBD1 is a possible D gene (5 bases). The CDR3 spans 16 residues. CDR1 is LGHNA, CDR2 YNFKEQ, per germline. Trimming took off 1 base at V and 4 bases at J, with 14 bases between the two ends. CDR3 residues: CASSQARGHQYNEQFF. The CDR3 DNA reads as TGTGCCAGCAGCCAAGCAAGGGGTCACCAGTACAATGAGCAGTTCTTC.

The chain recombines TRBV2 with TRBJ1-4; D ambiguous. V lost 2 bases, J lost 5 bases, and 6 bases lay in between. The CDR3 has 13 residues. Germline lookup yields CDR1 SNHLY and CDR2 FYNNEI. The CDR3 nucleotides read TGTGCCAGCAGTGAATATAGAAATGAAAAACTGTTTTTT. This sequence encodes CASSEYRNEKLFF.

CDR3 protein: CASGLVSGAFYEQYF. The CDR3 DNA reads TGTGCTAGTGGTTTGGTTAGCGGGGCGTTCTACGAGCAGTACTTC. The chain is built from TRBV12-5 and TRBJ2-7, with TRBD2 identical over 8 bases. Germline V gives CDR1 LGHNT, CDR2 FRNRAP. V lost 0 bases and J lost 3; bases outside the gene matches: 4. The CDR3 contains 15 residues.